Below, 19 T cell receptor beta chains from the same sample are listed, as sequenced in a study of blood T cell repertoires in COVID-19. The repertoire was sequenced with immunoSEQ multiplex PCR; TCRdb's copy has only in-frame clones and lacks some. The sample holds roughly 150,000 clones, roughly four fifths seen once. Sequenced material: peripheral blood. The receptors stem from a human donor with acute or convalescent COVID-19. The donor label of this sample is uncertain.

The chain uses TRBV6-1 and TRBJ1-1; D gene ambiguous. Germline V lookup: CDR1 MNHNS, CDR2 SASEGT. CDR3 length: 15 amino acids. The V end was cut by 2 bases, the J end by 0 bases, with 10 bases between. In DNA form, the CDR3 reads TGTGCCAGCAGTGAACTCAGGAACATGAACACTGAAGCTTTCTTT. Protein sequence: CASSELRNMNTEAFF.

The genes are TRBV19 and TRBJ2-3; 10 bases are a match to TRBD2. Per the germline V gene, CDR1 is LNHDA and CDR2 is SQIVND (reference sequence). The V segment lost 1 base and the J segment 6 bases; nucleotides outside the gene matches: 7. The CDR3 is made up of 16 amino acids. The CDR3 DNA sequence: TGTGCCAGTAGTATAGCGGAGCGGGGGGGCGTGGATACGCAGTATTTT. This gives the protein CASSIAERGGVDTQYF.

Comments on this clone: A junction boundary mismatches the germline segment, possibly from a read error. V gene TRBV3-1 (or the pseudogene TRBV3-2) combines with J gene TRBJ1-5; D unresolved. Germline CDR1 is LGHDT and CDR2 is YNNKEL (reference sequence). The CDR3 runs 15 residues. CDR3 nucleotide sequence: TGTACCAGCAGCCAAGATGTGCGGGTTCGCCAGCCCCAGCATTTT. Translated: CTSSQDVRVRQPQHF.

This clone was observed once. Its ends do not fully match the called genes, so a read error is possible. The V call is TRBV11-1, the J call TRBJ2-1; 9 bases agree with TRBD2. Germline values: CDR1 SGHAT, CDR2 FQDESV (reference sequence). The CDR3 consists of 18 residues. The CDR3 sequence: CASNLAGALHGSYNEQFF. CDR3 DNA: TGTGCCAGCAACTTAGCGGGGGCCCTCCACGGCTCCTACAATGAGCAGTTCTTC. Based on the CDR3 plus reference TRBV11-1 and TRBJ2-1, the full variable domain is EAEVAQSPRYKITEKSQAVAFWCDPISGHATLYWYRQILGQGPELLVQFQDESVVDDSQLPKDRFSAERLKGVDSTLKIQPAELGDSAMYLCASNLAGALHGSYNEQFFGPGTRLTVL.

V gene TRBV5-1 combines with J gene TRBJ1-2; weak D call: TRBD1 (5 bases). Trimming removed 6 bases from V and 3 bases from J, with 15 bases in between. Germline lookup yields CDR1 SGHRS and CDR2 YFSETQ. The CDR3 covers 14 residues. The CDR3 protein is CASTYSEGDYGYTF. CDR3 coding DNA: TGCGCCAGCACCTACTCGGAAGGGGACTATGGCTACACCTTC.

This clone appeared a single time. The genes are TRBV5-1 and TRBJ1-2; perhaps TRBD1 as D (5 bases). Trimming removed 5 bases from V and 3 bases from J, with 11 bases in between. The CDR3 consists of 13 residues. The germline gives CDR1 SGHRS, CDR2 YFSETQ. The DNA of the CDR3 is TGCGCCAGCAGACTCATAGGGGACTATGGCTACACCTTC. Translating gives CASRLIGDYGYTF.

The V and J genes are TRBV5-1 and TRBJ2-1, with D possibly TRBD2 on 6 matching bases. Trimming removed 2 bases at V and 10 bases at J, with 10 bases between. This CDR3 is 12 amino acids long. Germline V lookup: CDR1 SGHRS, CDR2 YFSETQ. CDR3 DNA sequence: TGCGCCAGCAGCTTAATAGCGGACGAGCAGTTCTTC. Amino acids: CASSLIADEQFF.

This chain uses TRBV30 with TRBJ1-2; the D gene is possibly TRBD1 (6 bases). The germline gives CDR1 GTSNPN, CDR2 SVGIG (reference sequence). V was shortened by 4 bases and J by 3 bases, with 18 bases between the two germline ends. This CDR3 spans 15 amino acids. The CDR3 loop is CAWTGGRTRDYGYTF. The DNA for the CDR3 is TGTGCCTGGACGGGGGGGCGAACTAGGGACTATGGCTACACCTTC.

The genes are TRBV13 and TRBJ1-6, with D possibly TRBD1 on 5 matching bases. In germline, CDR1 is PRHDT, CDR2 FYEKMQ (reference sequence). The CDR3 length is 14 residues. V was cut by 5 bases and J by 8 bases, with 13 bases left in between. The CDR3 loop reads CASSVGGSDSPLHF. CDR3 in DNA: TGTGCCAGCAGCGTCGGGGGTAGCGATTCACCCCTCCACTTT. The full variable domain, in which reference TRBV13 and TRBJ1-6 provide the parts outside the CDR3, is AAGVIQSPRHLIKEKRETATLKCYPIPRHDTVYWYQQGPGQDPQFLISFYEKMQSDKGSIPDRFSAQQFSDYHSELNMSSLELGDSALYFCASSVGGSDSPLHFGNGTRLTVT.

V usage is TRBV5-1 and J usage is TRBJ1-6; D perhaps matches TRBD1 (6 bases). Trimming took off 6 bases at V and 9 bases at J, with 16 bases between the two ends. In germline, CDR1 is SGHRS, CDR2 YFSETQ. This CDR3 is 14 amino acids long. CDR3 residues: CASNGGDTSSPLHF. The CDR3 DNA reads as TGCGCCAGCAATGGGGGGGACACTTCTTCACCCCTCCACTTT.

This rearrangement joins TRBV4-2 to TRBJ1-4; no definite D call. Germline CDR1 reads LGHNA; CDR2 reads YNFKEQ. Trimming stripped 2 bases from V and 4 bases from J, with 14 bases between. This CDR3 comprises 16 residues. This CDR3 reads CASSQIGGGFNEKLFF. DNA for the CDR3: TGTGCCAGCAGCCAAATCGGTGGAGGGTTTAATGAAAAACTGTTTTTT.

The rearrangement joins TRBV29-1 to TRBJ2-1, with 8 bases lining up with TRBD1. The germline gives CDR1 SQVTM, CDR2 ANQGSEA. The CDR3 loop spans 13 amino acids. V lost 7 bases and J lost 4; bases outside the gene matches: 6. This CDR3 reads CSAAGTGYNEQFF. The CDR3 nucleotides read TGCAGCGCGGCCGGGACAGGTTACAATGAGCAGTTCTTC.

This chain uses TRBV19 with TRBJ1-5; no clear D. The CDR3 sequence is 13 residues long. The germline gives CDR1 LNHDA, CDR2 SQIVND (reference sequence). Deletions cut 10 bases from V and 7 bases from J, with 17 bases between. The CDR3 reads CATTATRWQPQHF. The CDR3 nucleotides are TGTGCCACTACTGCAACCAGGTGGCAGCCCCAGCATTTT.

The DNA for the CDR3 is TGTGCCAGCAAGGTTGGCCTAGCGGGGGGGCCGAGGAGTACGCAGTATTTT. Translation gives CASKVGLAGGPRSTQYF. This chain connects TRBV2 to TRBJ2-3; the match to TRBD2 covers 12 bases. Germline V lookup: CDR1 SNHLY, CDR2 FYNNEI. The CDR3 contains 17 residues. V shed 7 bases, J shed 8 bases, and the junction held 16 bases outside the gene matches. The full variable domain, rest sourced from reference TRBV2 and TRBJ2-3, is EPEVTQTPSHQVTQMGQEVILRCVPISNHLYFYWYRQILGQKVEFLVSFYNNEISEKSEIFDDQFSVERPDGSNFTLKIRSTKLEDSAMYFCASKVGLAGGPRSTQYFGPGTRLTVL.

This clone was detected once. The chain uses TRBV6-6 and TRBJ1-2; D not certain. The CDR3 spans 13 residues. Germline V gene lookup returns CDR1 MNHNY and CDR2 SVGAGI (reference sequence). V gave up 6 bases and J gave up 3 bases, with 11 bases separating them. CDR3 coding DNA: TGTGCCAGCAGGTTGCGCGCTCACTATGGCTACACCTTC. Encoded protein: CASRLRAHYGYTF.

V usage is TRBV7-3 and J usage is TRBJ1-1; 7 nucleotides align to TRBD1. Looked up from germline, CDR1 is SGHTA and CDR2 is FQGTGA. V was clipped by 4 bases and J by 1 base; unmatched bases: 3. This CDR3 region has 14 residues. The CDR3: CASSSGGPNTEAFF. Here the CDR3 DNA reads TGTGCCAGCAGCTCAGGGGGACCGAACACTGAAGCTTTCTTT.

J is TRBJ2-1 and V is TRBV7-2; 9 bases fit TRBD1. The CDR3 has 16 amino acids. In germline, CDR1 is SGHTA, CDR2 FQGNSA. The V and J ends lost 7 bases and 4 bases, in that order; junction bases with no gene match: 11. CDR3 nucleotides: TGTGCCAGCACCAGGGCGGGACAGGGAGGTTACAATGAGCAGTTCTTC. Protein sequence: CASTRAGQGGYNEQFF. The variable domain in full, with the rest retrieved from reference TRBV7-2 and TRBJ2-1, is GAGVSQSPSNKVTEKGKDVELRCDPISGHTALYWYRQSLGQGLEFLIYFQGNSAPDKSGLPSDRFSAERTGGSVSTLTIQRTQQEDSAVYLCASTRAGQGGYNEQFFGPGTRLTVL.

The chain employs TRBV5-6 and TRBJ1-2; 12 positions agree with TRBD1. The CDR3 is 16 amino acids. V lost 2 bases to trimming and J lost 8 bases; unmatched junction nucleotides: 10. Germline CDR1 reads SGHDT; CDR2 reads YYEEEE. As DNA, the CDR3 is TGTGCCAGCAGCTTTGTCCCGGGACAGGGGGCTGAGGGCTACACCTTC. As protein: CASSFVPGQGAEGYTF.

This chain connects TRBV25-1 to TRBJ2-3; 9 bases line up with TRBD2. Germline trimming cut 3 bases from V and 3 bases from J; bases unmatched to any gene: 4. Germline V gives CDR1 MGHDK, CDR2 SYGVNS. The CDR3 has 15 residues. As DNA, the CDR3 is TGTGCCAGCAGTGATGCGGGGGGGCGGACAGATACGCAGTATTTT. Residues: CASSDAGGRTDTQYF.